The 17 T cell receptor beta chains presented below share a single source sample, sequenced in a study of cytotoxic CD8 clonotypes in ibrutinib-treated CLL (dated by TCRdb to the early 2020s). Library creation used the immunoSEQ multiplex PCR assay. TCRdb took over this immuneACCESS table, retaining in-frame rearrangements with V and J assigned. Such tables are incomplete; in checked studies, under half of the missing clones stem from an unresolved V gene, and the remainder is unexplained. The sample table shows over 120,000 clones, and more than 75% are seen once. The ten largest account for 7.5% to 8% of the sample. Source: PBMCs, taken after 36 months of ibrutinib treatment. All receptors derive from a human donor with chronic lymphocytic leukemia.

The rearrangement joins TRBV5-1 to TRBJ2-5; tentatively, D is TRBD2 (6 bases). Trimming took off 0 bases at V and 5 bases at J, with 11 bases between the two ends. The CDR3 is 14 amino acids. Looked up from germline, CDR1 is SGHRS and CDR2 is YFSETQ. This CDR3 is CASSLVPSAETQYF. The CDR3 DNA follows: TGCGCCAGCAGCTTGGTGCCTAGCGCTGAGACCCAGTACTTC.

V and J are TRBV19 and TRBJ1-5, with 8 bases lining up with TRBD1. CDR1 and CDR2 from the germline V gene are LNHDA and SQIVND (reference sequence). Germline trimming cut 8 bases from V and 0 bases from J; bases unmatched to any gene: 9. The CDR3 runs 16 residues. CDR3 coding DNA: TGTGCCAGTGTACCCGGGACAGGATATAGCAATCAGCCCCAGCATTTT. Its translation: CASVPGTGYSNQPQHF.

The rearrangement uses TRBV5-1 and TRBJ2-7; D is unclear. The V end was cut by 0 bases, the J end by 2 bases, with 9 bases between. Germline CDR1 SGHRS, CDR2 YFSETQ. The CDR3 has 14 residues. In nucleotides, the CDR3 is TGCGCCAGCAGCTTGGGGGCCGGTACCTACGAGCAGTACTTC. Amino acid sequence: CASSLGAGTYEQYF.

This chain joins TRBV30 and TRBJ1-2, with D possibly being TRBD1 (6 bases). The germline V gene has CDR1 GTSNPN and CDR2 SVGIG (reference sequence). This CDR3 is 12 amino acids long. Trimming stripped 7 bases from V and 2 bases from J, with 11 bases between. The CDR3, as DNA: TGTGCCTTACAGGGTACGAACTATGGCTACACCTTC. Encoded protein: CALQGTNYGYTF.

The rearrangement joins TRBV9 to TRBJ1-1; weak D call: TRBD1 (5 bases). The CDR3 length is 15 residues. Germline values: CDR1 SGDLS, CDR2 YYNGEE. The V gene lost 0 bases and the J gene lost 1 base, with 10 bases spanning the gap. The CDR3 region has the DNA TGTGCCAGCAGCGTAGGGACATTAAAGAACACTGAAGCTTTCTTT. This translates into CASSVGTLKNTEAFF.

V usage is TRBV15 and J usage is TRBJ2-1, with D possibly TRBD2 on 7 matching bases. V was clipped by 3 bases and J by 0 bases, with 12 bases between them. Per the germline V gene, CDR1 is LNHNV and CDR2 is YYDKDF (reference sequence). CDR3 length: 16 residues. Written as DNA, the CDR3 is TGTGCCACCAGCAGCCGCGGGGGCCCCTCCTACAATGAGCAGTTCTTC. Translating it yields CATSSRGGPSYNEQFF. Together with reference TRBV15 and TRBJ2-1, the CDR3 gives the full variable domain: DAMVIQNPRYQVTQFGKPVTLSCSQTLNHNVMYWYQQKSSQAPKLLFHYYDKDFNNEADTPDNFQSRRPNTSFCFLDIRSPGLGDTAMYLCATSSRGGPSYNEQFFGPGTRLTVL.

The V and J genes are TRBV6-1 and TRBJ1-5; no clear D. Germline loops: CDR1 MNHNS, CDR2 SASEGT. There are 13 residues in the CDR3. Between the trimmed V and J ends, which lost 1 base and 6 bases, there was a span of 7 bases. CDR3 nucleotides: TGTGCCAGCAGTGAAGTTCGAGGTCAGCCCCAGCATTTT. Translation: CASSEVRGQPQHF.

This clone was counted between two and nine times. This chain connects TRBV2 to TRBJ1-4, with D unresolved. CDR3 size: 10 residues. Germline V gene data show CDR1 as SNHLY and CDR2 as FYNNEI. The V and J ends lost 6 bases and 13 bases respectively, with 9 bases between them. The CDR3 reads CASSAGLLFF. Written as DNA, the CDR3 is TGTGCCAGCAGCGCGGGATTACTGTTTTTT.

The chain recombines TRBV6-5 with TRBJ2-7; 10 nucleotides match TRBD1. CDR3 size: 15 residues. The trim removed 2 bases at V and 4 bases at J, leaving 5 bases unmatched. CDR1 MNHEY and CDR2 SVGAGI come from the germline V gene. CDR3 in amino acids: CASSYTDRGLYEQYF. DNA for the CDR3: TGTGCCAGCAGTTACACTGACAGGGGGCTATACGAGCAGTACTTC.

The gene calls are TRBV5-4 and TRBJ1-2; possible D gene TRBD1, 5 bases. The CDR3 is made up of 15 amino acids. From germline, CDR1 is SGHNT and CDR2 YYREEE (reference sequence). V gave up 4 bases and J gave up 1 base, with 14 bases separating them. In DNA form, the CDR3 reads TGTGCCAGCAGCCGCTCGACAGCATTTAACTATGGCTACACCTTC. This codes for CASSRSTAFNYGYTF. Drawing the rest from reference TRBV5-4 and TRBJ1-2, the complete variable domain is ETGVTQSPTHLIKTRGQQVTLRCSSQSGHNTVSWYQQALGQGPQFIFQYYREEENGRGNFPPRFSGLQFPNYSSELNVNALELDDSALYLCASSRSTAFNYGYTFGSGTRLTVV.

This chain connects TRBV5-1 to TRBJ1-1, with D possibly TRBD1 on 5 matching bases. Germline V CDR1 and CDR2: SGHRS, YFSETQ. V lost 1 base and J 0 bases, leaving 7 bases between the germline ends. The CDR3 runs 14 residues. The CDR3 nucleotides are TGCGCCAGCAGCTTGTGGGACCTGAACACTGAAGCTTTCTTT. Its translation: CASSLWDLNTEAFF.

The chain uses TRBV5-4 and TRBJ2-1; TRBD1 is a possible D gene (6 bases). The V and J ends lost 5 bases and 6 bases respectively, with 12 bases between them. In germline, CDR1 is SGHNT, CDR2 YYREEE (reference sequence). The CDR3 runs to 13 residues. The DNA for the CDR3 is TGTGCCAGCAGTCCCCCAGGGGTCAATGAGCAGTTCTTC. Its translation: CASSPPGVNEQFF.

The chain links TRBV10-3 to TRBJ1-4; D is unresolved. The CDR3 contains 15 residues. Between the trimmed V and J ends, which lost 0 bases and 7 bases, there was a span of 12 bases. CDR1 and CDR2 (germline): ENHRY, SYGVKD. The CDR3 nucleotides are TGTGCCATCAGTGAGTCTTGGCAAGCACCTGAAAAACTGTTTTTT. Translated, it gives CAISESWQAPEKLFF.

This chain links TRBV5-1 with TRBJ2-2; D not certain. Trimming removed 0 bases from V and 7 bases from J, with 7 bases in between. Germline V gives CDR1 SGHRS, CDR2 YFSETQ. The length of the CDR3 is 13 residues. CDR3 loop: CASSLASGGELFF. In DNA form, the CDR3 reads TGCGCCAGCAGCTTGGCCTCAGGCGGGGAGCTGTTTTTT.

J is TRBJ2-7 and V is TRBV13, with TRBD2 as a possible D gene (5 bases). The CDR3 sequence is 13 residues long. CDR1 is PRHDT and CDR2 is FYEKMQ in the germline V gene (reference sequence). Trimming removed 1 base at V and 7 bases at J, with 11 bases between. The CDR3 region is CASSLVRGGEQYF. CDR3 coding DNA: TGTGCCAGCAGCTTAGTCCGGGGTGGGGAGCAGTACTTC. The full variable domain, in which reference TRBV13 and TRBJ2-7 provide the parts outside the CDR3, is AAGVIQSPRHLIKEKRETATLKCYPIPRHDTVYWYQQGPGQDPQFLISFYEKMQSDKGSIPDRFSAQQFSDYHSELNMSSLELGDSALYFCASSLVRGGEQYFGPGTRLTVT.

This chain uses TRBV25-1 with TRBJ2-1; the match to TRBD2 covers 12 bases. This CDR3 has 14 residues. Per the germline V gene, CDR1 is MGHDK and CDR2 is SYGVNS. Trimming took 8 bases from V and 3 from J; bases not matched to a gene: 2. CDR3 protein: CASGLAGSYNEQFF. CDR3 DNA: TGTGCCAGCGGACTAGCGGGAAGCTACAATGAGCAGTTCTTC.

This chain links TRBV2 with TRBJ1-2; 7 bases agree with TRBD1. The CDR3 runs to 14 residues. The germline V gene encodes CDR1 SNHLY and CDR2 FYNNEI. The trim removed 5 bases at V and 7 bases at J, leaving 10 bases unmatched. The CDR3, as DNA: TGTGCCAGCAGTAAGGGCAGGGGGAGCTCTGGCTACACCTTC. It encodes CASSKGRGSSGYTF.